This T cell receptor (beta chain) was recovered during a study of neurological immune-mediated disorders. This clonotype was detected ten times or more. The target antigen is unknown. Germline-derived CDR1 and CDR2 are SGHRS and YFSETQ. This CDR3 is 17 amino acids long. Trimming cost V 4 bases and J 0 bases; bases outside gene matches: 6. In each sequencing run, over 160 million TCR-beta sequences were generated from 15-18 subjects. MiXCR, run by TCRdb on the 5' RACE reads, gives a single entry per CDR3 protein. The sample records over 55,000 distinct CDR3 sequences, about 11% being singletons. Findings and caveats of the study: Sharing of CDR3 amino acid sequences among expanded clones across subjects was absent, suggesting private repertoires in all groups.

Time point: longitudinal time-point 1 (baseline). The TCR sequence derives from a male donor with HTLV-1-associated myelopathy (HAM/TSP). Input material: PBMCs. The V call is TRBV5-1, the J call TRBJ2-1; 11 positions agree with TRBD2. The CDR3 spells CASSNGGTSGSYNEQFF. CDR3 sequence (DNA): TGCGCCAGCAGCAACGGCGGGACTAGCGGCTCCTACAATGAGCAGTTCTTC. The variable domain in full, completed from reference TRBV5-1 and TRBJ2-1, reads KAGVTQTPRYLIKTRGQQVTLSCSPISGHRSVSWYQQTPGQGLQFLFEYFSETQRNKGNFPGRFSGRQFSNSRSEMNVSTLELGDSALYLCASSNGGTSGSYNEQFFGPGTRLTVL.